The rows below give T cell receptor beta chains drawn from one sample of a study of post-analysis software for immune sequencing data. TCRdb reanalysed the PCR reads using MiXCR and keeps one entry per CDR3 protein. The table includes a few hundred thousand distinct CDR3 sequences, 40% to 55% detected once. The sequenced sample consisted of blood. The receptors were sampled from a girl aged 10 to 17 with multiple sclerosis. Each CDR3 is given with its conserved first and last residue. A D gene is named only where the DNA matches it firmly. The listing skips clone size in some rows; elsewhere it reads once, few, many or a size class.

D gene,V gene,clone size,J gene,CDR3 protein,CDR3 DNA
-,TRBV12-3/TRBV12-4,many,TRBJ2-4,CASSFQVADIQYF,TGTGCCAGCAGCTTCCAGGTGGCAGACATTCAGTACTTC
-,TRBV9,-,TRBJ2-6,CASQGLTGANVLTF,TGTGCCAGTCAGGGGCTTACAGGGGCCAACGTCCTGACTTTC
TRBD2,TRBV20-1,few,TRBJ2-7,CSAHSGALSYEQYF,TGCAGTGCTCATAGCGGGGCTCTCTCCTACGAGCAGTACTTC
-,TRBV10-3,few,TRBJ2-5,CAISQKADEYQETQYF,TGTGCCATCAGCCAGAAGGCCGACGAGTACCAAGAGACCCAGTACTTC
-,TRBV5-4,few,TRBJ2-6,CASSLANRVLGSGANVLTF,TGTGCCAGCAGCTTAGCCAACAGGGTACTCGGTTCTGGGGCCAACGTCCTGACTTTC
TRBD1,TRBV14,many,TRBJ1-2,CASSRNGQGYYGYTF,TGTGCCAGCAGCCGGAATGGACAGGGCTACTATGGCTACACCTTC
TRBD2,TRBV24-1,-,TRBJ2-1,CATGTSGTNEQFF,TGTGCCACCGGGACTAGCGGGACCAATGAGCAGTTCTTC
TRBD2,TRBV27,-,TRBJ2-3,CASSHPGLAGDITDTQYF,TGTGCCAGCAGTCACCCTGGACTAGCGGGAGATATCACAGATACGCAGTATTTT
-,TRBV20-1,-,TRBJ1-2,CSASEPGHNYGYTF,TGCAGTGCTAGCGAACCGGGACACAACTATGGCTACACCTTC
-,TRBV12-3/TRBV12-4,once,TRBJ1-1,CASSPRVWGMNTEAFF,TGTGCCAGCAGTCCCCGGGTCTGGGGTATGAACACTGAAGCTTTCTTT
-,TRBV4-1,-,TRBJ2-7,CASSPDGEQYEQYF,TGCGCCAGCAGCCCGGACGGGGAGCAGTACGAGCAGTACTTC
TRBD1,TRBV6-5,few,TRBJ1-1,CASNRGGTEAFF,TGTGCCAGCAACAGGGGAGGCACTGAAGCTTTCTTT
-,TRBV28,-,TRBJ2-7,CASRHPGGNEQYF,TGTGCCAGCAGACACCCTGGGGGGAACGAGCAGTACTTC
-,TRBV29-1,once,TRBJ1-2,CSVAGRLNYGYTF,TGCAGCGTTGCAGGGCGCCTTAACTATGGCTACACCTTC
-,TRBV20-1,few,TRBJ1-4,CSARGMTGPEKLFF,TGCAGTGCTAGGGGGATGACGGGCCCCGAAAAACTGTTTTTT
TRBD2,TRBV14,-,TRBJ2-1,CASSGVAGVDDEQFF,TGTGCCAGCAGTGGCGTAGCGGGAGTGGATGATGAGCAGTTCTTC
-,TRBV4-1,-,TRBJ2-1,CASSQEVARREEQFF,TGCGCCAGCAGCCAAGAGGTGGCGAGACGTGAGGAGCAGTTCTTC
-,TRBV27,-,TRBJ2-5,CASSLRMGQGTLGEQYF,TGTGCCAGCAGTTTAAGGATGGGTCAGGGCACCCTAGGGGAGCAGTACTTC
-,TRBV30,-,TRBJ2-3,CAWSQVLSSTDTQYF,TGTGCCTGGAGTCAGGTCTTGTCTAGCACAGATACGCAGTATTTT
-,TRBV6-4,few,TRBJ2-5,CASTPWRQETQYF,TGTGCCAGTACCCCTTGGCGGCAAGAGACCCAGTACTTC
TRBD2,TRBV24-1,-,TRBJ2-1,CATSDLGTSGLNEQFF,TGTGCCACCAGTGATTTGGGTACTAGCGGGCTGAATGAGCAGTTCTTC
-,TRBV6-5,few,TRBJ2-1,CASSYNAGEQFF,TGTGCCAGCAGTTACAACGCCGGTGAGCAGTTCTTC
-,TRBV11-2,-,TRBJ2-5,CAGSLLADGETQYF,TGTGCCGGCAGCTTACTCGCCGATGGAGAGACCCAGTACTTC
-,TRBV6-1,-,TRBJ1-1,CASSERSVIEAFF,TGTGCCAGCAGTGAACGCTCGGTGATTGAAGCTTTCTTT
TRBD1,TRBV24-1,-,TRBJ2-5,CATSPRQGLGETQYF,TGTGCCACCAGTCCCCGACAGGGGCTAGGAGAGACCCAGTACTTC
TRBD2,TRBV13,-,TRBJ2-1,CASSPILAGLCNEQFF,TGTGCCAGCAGCCCTATACTAGCGGGCCTCTGCAATGAGCAGTTCTTC
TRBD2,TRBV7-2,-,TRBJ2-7,CASQEGGAHSYEQYF,TGTGCCAGCCAGGAGGGAGGGGCCCACTCCTACGAGCAGTACTTC
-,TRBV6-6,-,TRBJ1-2,CASRTGTGTYGYTF,TGTGCCAGCAGAACCGGGACCGGGACCTATGGCTACACCTTC
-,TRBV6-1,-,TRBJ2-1,CASTIPGVNNEQFF,TGTGCCAGCACAATTCCGGGGGTCAACAATGAGCAGTTCTTC
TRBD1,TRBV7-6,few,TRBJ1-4,CASSPAQGRYEKLFF,TGTGCCAGCAGCCCAGCACAGGGGCGGTATGAAAAACTGTTTTTT
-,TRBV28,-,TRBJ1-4,CASSFSLNPNEKLFF,TGTGCCAGCAGTTTTTCGCTTAACCCTAATGAAAAACTGTTTTTT
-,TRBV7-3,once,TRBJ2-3,CASSFGPLPTDTQYF,TGTGCCAGCAGCTTCGGGCCTCTCCCCACAGATACGCAGTATTTT
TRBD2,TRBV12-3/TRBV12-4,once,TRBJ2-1,CASRASGSYEQFF,TGTGCCAGCAGGGCTAGCGGGAGCTATGAGCAGTTCTTC
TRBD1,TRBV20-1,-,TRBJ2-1,CSARGRQGAGNEQFF,TGCAGTGCTAGAGGCCGGCAGGGGGCTGGTAATGAGCAGTTCTTC
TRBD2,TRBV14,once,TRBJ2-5,CASSATSGIVETQYF,TGTGCCAGCAGCGCGACTAGCGGGATAGTGGAGACCCAGTACTTC
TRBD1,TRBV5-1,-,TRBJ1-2,CASSSPMDRVDGYTF,TGCGCCAGCAGCTCACCGATGGACAGGGTGGATGGCTACACCTTC
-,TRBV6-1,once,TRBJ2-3,CASSVRTRGVDTQYF,TGTGCCAGCAGTGTGAGGACAAGGGGTGTGGATACGCAGTATTTT
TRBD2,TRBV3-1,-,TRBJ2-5,CASSHLSTSGRAPGKETQYF,TGTGCCAGCAGCCACCTATCGACTAGCGGGAGGGCCCCGGGGAAAGAGACCCAGTACTTC
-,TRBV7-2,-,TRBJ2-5,CASTPYDRAETQYF,TGTGCCAGCACCCCCTACGACAGAGCGGAGACCCAGTACTTC
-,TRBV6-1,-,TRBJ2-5,CASSQDHFHETQYF,TGTGCCAGCAGTCAGGACCACTTTCACGAGACCCAGTACTTC
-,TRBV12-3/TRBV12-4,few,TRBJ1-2,CASRISGVYGYTF,TGTGCCAGCAGGATATCGGGAGTCTATGGCTACACCTTC
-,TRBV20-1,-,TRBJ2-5,CSARGLGGRETQYF,TGCAGTGCTAGAGGGCTAGGGGGGAGAGAGACCCAGTACTTC
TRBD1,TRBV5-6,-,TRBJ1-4,CASSYRQGGGKLFF,TGTGCCAGCAGTTATCGACAGGGAGGTGGAAAACTGTTTTTT
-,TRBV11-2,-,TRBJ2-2,CASSLQTVGELFF,TGTGCCAGCAGCTTACAGACGGTCGGGGAGCTGTTTTTT
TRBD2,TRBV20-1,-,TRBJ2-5,CSAPGLAGGLGETQYF,TGCAGTGCGCCAGGACTAGCGGGAGGGCTTGGGGAGACCCAGTACTTC
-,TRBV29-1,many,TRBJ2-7,CSVIADTSYEQYF,TGCAGCGTTATAGCGGATACCTCCTACGAGCAGTACTTC
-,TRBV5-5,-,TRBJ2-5,CASSHMQRYQETQYF,TGTGCCAGCAGCCACATGCAGCGGTACCAAGAGACCCAGTACTTC